The T cell receptor (beta chain) under discussion was sequenced for a study of CD4 T cells in relation to SARS-CoV-2 and coronaviruses. The wider study: Median patient age was around 40 years, spanning 21 to 72 years. Study conclusions and caveats: About 65% of donors had memory CD4+ clonotypes crossrecognizing SARS-CoV-2 and common cold coronavirus spike.

Deep TCR-beta sequencing used DNA from uncultured naive and memory CD4+ T cells. The assay was immunoSEQ multiplex PCR, and TCRdb's table has in-frame clones only and misses some. The sample holds 35,000 to 40,000 clones; 88% are singletons and the top ten take 9.2%. The CDR3 has 16 amino acids. The germline CDR1 and CDR2 sequences are SGHTA and FQGNSA. Unmatched junction bases numbered 10, after V lost 5 bases and J lost 5 bases. On this clone itself: Its antigen is unknown.

What was sequenced was memory CD4+ T cells from PBMCs. This receptor was identified in an adult with COVID-19. The V call is TRBV7-2, the J call TRBJ2-3; 10 nucleotides match TRBD1. The DNA of the CDR3 is TGTGCCAGCAGCCCGGGACAGGGGAGGAGGATAGATACGCAGTATTTT. Its protein product is CASSPGQGRRIDTQYF.